The rows below give T cell receptor beta chains drawn from one sample of a study of blood T cell repertoires in COVID-19. Libraries were prepared by immunoSEQ multiplex PCR; TCRdb keeps only in-frame clonotypes and omits some of them. The table includes some 370,000 clones, around 87% detected once. Sequencing was performed on peripheral blood. The receptors stem from a man aged 18-30 years with active or convalescent COVID-19. The conserved cysteine and the conserved F or W are not part of the CDR3 here. Fields, in order: clone size, V gene, CDR3 protein. Clone size is shown for a subset of rows, as once, few, many or a class of expanded clone.

size: .
V: TRBV19
CDR3: ASKARTGIGTGELF

size: .
V: TRBV7-2
CDR3: ASSLGQGYGYT

size: once
V: TRBV7-2
CDR3: ASSRQVEAF

size: .
V: TRBV18
CDR3: ASSPQREGYT

size: once
V: TRBV19
CDR3: ASSMERIGDEKLF

size: once
V: TRBV6-6
CDR3: ASSNSPTDQAF

size: .
V: TRBV9
CDR3: ASSVDRNTEAF

size: .
V: TRBV27
CDR3: ASSTEVEQF

size: .
V: TRBV7-9
CDR3: ASSSKTVAYEQY

size: .
V: TRBV28
CDR3: ASTSPLGGNTIY

size: once
V: TRBV19
CDR3: ASSIGSASSSGANVLT

size: .
V: TRBV7-8
CDR3: AASQGTGELF

size: .
V: TRBV5-4
CDR3: ASSRASGEQY

size: .
V: TRBV18
CDR3: ASSPLVGTGGTTEAF

size: once
V: TRBV7-6
CDR3: ASSQGTDSSYEQY

size: .
V: TRBV19
CDR3: ASSIGEVSYT

size: .
V: TRBV28
CDR3: ASSSPGPNEKLF

size: once
V: TRBV5-1
CDR3: ASSALAAQAHNEQF

size: .
V: TRBV13
CDR3: ASSSSGQGMYGYT

size: .
V: TRBV4-2
CDR3: ASGTEFGTGGDTQY

size: .
V: TRBV28
CDR3: ASARGIHGTGELF

size: .
V: TRBV9
CDR3: ASSVGLEGIPVGDGYT

size: .
V: TRBV6-1
CDR3: ASSEAVRGAGYT

size: .
V: TRBV19
CDR3: ASSIGGTSASYEQY

size: once
V: TRBV7-9
CDR3: ASSRLQGHNEKLF

size: .
V: TRBV19
CDR3: ASSIWEYEQF

size: .
V: TRBV18
CDR3: ASSPGSNNQPQH

size: .
V: TRBV6-5
CDR3: ASSYKVAGHNEQF

size: few
V: TRBV10-1
CDR3: ASSEGGGAYEQY

size: few
V: TRBV4-1
CDR3: ASSPFGVYGYT

size: .
V: TRBV27
CDR3: ASSPATRERPDTQY